A selection of T cell receptor beta chains follows, all from one sample in a study of early T cells in non-severe SARS-CoV-2 infection. Each CDR3 protein gets one entry after TCRdb re-called the 5' RACE reads with MiXCR. The sample records about 71,000 distinct CDR3 sequences, roughly 15% being singletons. This specimen consisted of whole blood, obtained at baseline. These receptors were taken from an adult who was a healthcare worker with PCR-confirmed SARS-CoV-2 infection or an uninfected control (not recorded which). CDR3s include the opening cysteine and the closing phenylalanine or tryptophan. Only part of the rows carry a size: once, few, many, or a class if the clone is expanded.

V	J	size	CDR3
TRBV28	TRBJ1-6	many	CASSRGEENSPLHF
TRBV28	TRBJ2-1	.	CASSTPAGGVREQFF
TRBV7-3	TRBJ2-5	many	CASSPVAGVKTQYF
TRBV11-2	TRBJ2-6	many	CASDLAGEAGANVLTF
TRBV6-6	TRBJ2-5	few	CASSRSGGETQYF
TRBV28	TRBJ2-1	.	CASRLAGGYYNEQFF
TRBV5-6	TRBJ2-7	few	CASSSNSVVQYF
TRBV29-1	TRBJ2-5	.	CSVVRIAGVAETQYF
TRBV29-1	TRBJ2-7	many	CSVATGTSSYEQYF
TRBV25-1	TRBJ2-1	.	CASSEYRDSLNGQFF
TRBV4-1	TRBJ2-1	few	CASSPRRAYNEQFF
TRBV9	TRBJ1-1	many	CASSVMAGQENTEAFF
TRBV6-5	TRBJ2-3	.	CASSYGQGANTQYF
TRBV11-2	TRBJ2-1	once	CASSFTSGRTGEQFF
TRBV30	TRBJ2-3	few	CAWRDQGVSTDTQYF
TRBV4-1	TRBJ1-5	few	CASSQVRGLNQPQHF
TRBV2	TRBJ2-2	.	CASSDGHPNTGELFF
TRBV10-2	TRBJ2-7	few	CASRDKPGQGGFNAYEQYF
TRBV5-1	TRBJ2-5	few	CASSFRTKQETQYF
TRBV28	TRBJ2-5	many	CASSPSGIQETQYF
TRBV28	TRBJ2-3	.	CASTSPAGGADTQYF
TRBV4-1	TRBJ2-2	.	CASSPGTGPNTGELFF
TRBV28	TRBJ1-1	many	CASSPPNDAPEAFF
TRBV7-6	TRBJ2-3	.	CASSKDYGSRSQGFADTQYF
TRBV25-1	TRBJ2-7	.	CASRDPLQVQYF
TRBV5-4	TRBJ2-7	few	CASSSPGTGEDEQYF
TRBV27	TRBJ1-1	many	CASSLGRNTEAFF
TRBV7-8	TRBJ2-7	few	CASSLTSGLTAYEQYF
TRBV14	TRBJ1-2	few	CASSRWVNAGPDRKDGYTF
TRBV7-3	TRBJ2-1	few	CASSEGPGRNEQFF
TRBV13	TRBJ2-3	.	CASSSPGQGHSDTQYF
TRBV9	TRBJ2-7	few	CASSYGGQTYEQYF
TRBV7-2	TRBJ2-3	.	CASSLRAGGRDTQYF
TRBV7-9	TRBJ1-5	many	CASSSTGPGGQPQHF
TRBV5-5	TRBJ2-7	.	CASSNPSDYHEQYF
TRBV5-1	TRBJ2-7	many	CASSGDYEQYF
TRBV7-9	TRBJ2-7	.	CASSAAERHEQYF
TRBV28	TRBJ2-7	few	CATLRRLAGEQYF
TRBV12-3/TRBV12-4	TRBJ1-2	few	CASSLLTGGYYGYTF
TRBV6-6	TRBJ2-7	few	CASSYPGMGYEQYF
TRBV28	TRBJ1-1	many	CASSFSGTGGITEAFF
TRBV18	TRBJ2-7	few	CASSQGTGPGYEQYF
TRBV7-3	TRBJ2-3	.	CASSLRGAGGTDTQYF
TRBV7-6	TRBJ2-5	once	CASSRQPLQETQYF
TRBV15	TRBJ2-3	few	CATSRGGGTSTDTQYF
TRBV28	TRBJ2-6	.	CANSPLTGDGANVLTF
TRBV12-3/TRBV12-4	TRBJ2-7	many	CASSPRDRSSEQYF
TRBV4-1	TRBJ1-6	few	CASSQGFLGQGGDSPLHF
TRBV7-3	TRBJ2-1	.	CASSLTRTLVDEQFF
TRBV14	TRBJ2-3	medium-sized	CASSHTSGRTDTQYF
TRBV3-1	TRBJ1-5	.	CASSQDRGTGSGQPQHF
TRBV29-1	TRBJ1-2	many	CSAWDGDNYGYTF
TRBV12-3/TRBV12-4	TRBJ2-7	many	CASSLAAGGEQYF
TRBV20-1	TRBJ1-1	few	CSARDPQGGGTEAFF
TRBV2	TRBJ2-1	many	CATSWREGLGEQFF